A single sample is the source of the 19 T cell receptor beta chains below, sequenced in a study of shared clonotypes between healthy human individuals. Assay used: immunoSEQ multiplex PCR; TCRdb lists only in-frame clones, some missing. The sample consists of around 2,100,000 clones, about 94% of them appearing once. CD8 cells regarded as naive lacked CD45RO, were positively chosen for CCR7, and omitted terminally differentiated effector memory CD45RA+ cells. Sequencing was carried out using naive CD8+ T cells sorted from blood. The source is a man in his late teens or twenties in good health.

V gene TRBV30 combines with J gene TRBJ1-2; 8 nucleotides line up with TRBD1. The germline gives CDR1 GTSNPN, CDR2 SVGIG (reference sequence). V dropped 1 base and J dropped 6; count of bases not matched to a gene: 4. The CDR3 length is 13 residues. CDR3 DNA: TGTGCCTGGAGTGCCACAGGGGGGGATGGCTACACCTTC. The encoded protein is CAWSATGGDGYTF.

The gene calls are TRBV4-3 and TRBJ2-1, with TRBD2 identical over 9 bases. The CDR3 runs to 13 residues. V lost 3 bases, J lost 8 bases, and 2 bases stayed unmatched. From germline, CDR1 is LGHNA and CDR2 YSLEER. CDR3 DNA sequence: TGCGCCAGCAGCCAGGGACTAGCTTATGAGCAGTTCTTC. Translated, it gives CASSQGLAYEQFF.

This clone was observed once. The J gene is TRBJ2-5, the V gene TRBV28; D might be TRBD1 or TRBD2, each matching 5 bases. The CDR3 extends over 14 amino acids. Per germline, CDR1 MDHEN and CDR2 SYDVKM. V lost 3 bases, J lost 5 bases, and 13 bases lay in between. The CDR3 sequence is CASSFRGRLETQYF. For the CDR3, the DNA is TGTGCCAGCAGTTTTCGGGGCCGCCTTGAGACCCAGTACTTC.

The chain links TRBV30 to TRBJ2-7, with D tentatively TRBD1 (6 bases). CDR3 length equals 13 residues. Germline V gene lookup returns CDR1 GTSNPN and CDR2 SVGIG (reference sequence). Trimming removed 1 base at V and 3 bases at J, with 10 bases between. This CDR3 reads CAWSAGANYEQYF. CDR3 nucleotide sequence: TGTGCCTGGAGTGCAGGGGCGAACTACGAGCAGTACTTC.

CDR3 amino acids: CASSDVGYTDTQYF. Written as DNA, the CDR3 is TGTGCCAGCAGTGACGTGGGGTACACAGATACGCAGTATTTT. The V gene is TRBV25-1, the J gene TRBJ2-3, with unresolved D. The germline gives CDR1 MGHDK, CDR2 SYGVNS. This CDR3 comprises 14 residues. V was trimmed by 3 bases and J by 2 bases, leaving 9 bases between them.

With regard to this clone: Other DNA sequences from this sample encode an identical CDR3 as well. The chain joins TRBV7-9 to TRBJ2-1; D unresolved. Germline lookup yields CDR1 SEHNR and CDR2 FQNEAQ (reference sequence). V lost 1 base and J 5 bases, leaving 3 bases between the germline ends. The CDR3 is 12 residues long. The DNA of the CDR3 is TGTGCCAGCAGCTTAGAAAACAATGAGCAGTTCTTC. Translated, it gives CASSLENNEQFF.

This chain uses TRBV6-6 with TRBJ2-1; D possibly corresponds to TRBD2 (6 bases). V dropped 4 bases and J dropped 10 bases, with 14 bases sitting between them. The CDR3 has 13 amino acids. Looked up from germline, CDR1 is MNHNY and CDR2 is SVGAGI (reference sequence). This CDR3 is CASSFSEGHEQFF. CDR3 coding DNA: TGTGCCAGCAGTTTTTCGGAGGGGCACGAGCAGTTCTTC.

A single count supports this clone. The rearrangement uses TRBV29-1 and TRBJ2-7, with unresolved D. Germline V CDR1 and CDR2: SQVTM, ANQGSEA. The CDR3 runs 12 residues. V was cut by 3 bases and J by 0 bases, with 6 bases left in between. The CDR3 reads CSVEQASYEQYF. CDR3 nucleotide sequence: TGCAGCGTTGAGCAGGCCTCCTACGAGCAGTACTTC.

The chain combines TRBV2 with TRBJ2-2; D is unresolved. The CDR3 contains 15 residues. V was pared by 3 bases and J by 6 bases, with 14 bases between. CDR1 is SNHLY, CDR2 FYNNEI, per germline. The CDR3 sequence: CASSEVVSSAGELFF. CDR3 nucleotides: TGTGCCAGCAGTGAGGTGGTTAGTTCCGCCGGGGAGCTGTTTTTT.

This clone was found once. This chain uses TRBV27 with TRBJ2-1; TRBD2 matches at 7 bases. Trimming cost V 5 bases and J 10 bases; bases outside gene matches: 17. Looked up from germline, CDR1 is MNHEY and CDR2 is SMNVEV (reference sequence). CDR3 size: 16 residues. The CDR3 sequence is CASSTFLPREVGEQFF. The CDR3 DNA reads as TGTGCCAGCAGTACGTTCCTGCCACGGGAGGTTGGGGAGCAGTTCTTC.

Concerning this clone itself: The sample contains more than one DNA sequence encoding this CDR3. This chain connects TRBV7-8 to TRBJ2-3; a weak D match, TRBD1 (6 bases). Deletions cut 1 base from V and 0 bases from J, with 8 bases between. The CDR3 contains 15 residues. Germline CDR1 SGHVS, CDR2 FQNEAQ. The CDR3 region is CASSLGTASTDTQYF. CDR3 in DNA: TGTGCCAGCAGCTTAGGGACAGCGAGCACAGATACGCAGTATTTT.

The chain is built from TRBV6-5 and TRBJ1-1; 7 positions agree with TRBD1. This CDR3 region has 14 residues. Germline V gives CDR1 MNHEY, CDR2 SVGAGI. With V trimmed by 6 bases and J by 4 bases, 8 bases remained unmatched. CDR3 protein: CASSQGQRGTEAFF. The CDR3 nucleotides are TGTGCCAGCAGCCAGGGACAGCGGGGCACTGAAGCTTTCTTT.

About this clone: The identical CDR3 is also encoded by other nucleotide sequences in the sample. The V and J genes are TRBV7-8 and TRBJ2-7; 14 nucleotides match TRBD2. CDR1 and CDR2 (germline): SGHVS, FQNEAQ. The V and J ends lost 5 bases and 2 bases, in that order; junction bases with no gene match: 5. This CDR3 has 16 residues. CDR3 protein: CASSPGLAGVPYEQYF. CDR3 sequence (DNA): TGTGCCAGCAGCCCGGGACTAGCGGGGGTCCCCTACGAGCAGTACTTC.

The CDR3, as DNA: TGTGCCAGCAGTGACGTTCCTCAGCCCCAGCATTTT. This gives the protein CASSDVPQPQHF. The chain has TRBV6-1 and TRBJ1-5; the D is unclear. Germline V gene lookup returns CDR1 MNHNS and CDR2 SASEGT. V was cut by 3 bases and J by 6 bases, with 6 bases left in between. CDR3 length: 12 residues.

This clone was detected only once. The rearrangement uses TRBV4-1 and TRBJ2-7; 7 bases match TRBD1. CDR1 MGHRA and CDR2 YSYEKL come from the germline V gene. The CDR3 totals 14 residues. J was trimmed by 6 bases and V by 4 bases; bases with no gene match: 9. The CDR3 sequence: CASSRTGTETEQYF. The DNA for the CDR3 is TGCGCCAGCAGCCGCACCGGGACAGAGACCGAGCAGTACTTC.

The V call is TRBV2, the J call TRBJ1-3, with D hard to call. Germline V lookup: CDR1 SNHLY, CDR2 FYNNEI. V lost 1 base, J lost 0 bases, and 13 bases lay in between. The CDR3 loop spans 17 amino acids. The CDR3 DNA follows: TGTGCCAGCAGTGAAGGCCTTACCATGCTCTCTGGAAACACCATATATTTT. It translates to CASSEGLTMLSGNTIYF.

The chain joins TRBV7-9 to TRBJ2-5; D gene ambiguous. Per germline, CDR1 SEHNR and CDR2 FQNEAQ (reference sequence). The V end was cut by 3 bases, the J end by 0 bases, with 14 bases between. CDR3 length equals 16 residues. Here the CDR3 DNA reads TGTGCCAGCAGCTTGCCCCACGACGCGTACCAAGAGACCCAGTACTTC. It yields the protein CASSLPHDAYQETQYF.

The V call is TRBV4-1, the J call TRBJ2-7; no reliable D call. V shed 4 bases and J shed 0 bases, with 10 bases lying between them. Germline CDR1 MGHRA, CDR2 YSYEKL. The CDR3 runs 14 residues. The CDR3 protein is CASSPEDGSYEQYF. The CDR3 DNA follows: TGCGCCAGCAGCCCAGAGGACGGCTCCTACGAGCAGTACTTC.

The CDR3 DNA reads as TGTGCCAGCAGTTTTCGAGGGACAGACTTCTATGGCTACACCTTC. This translates into CASSFRGTDFYGYTF. The chain has TRBV28 and TRBJ1-2; TRBD1 aligns across 7 bases. V lost 3 bases to trimming and J lost 4 bases; unmatched junction nucleotides: 8. This CDR3 has 15 amino acids. Germline CDR1 and CDR2: MDHEN and SYDVKM.